A single sample is the source of the 20 T cell receptor beta chains below, sequenced in a study of patients with pleural tuberculosis. MiXCR was run by TCRdb on the reads, yielding one entry per CDR3 protein. The table lists under 55,000 distinct CDR3 sequences, around 6.7% of them singletons. The receptors originated from a human donor with pleural tuberculosis.

The table lists this clonotype with many counts. The chain links TRBV11-2 to TRBJ2-7, with D hard to call. The CDR3 is 12 amino acids. CDR1 is SGHAT, CDR2 FQNNGV, per germline. V was clipped by 4 bases and J by 4 bases, with 8 bases between them. CDR3 sequence: CASSSSQYEQYF. The CDR3 nucleotides are TGTGCCAGCAGCTCCTCCCAGTACGAGCAGTACTTC. The whole variable domain, remainder taken from reference TRBV11-2 and TRBJ2-7, is EAGVAQSPRYKIIEKRQSVAFWCNPISGHATLYWYQQILGQGPKLLIQFQNNGVVDDSQLPKDRFSAERLKGVDSTLKIQPAKLEDSAVYLCASSSSQYEQYFGPGTRLTVT.

This clonotype has a count of ten or more. The chain joins TRBV11-1 to TRBJ1-3; no reliable D call. V was pared by 5 bases and J by 6 bases, with 8 bases between. The germline V gene encodes CDR1 SGHAT and CDR2 FQDESV (reference sequence). This CDR3 comprises 12 residues. DNA for the CDR3: TGTGCCAGCAGCGCGTCCGAAAACACCATATATTTT. Translated: CASSASENTIYF. The full variable domain, in which reference TRBV11-1 and TRBJ1-3 provide the parts outside the CDR3, is EAEVAQSPRYKITEKSQAVAFWCDPISGHATLYWYRQILGQGPELLVQFQDESVVDDSQLPKDRFSAERLKGVDSTLKIQPAELGDSAMYLCASSASENTIYFGEGSWLTVV.

This clonotype was seen at least ten times. The chain joins TRBV25-1 to TRBJ2-1, with D unresolved. Looked up from germline, CDR1 is MGHDK and CDR2 is SYGVNS. The CDR3 contains 12 residues. Trimming removed 5 bases from V and 10 bases from J, with 12 bases in between. CDR3 protein: CASSLVVTEQFF. CDR3 nucleotides: TGTGCCAGCAGTCTGGTGGTAACCGAGCAGTTCTTC.

This clonotype was counted many times. This chain connects TRBV12-3 or TRBV12-4 to TRBJ1-5; D is undetermined. V shed 5 bases and J shed 4 bases, with 15 bases lying between them. This CDR3 region has 15 residues. The CDR3, as DNA: TGTGCCAGCAGTCCCCCTGGCAGACAAAATCAGCCCCAGCATTTT. This sequence encodes CASSPPGRQNQPQHF.

Many counts were recorded for this clonotype. J is TRBJ2-1 and V is TRBV27; D could derive from TRBD1 or TRBD2 (6 bases each). The CDR3 sequence is 12 residues long. Trimming removed 6 bases from V and 7 bases from J, with 10 bases in between. Looked up from germline, CDR1 is MNHEY and CDR2 is SMNVEV (reference sequence). The CDR3 protein is CASRLGGNEQFF. For the CDR3, the DNA is TGTGCCAGCAGGTTAGGGGGGAATGAGCAGTTCTTC.

V and J are TRBV29-1 and TRBJ1-1, with D hard to call. This CDR3 is built from 12 residues. V was shortened by 8 bases and J by 7 bases, with 17 bases between the two germline ends. The germline CDR1 and CDR2 sequences are SQVTM and ANQGSEA. In DNA, the CDR3 is TGCAGCACCAGACCCGCGTTCAGTGAAGCTTTCTTT. It specifies CSTRPAFSEAFF.

This clonotype appeared many times. This chain uses TRBV28 with TRBJ2-5, with D tentatively TRBD2 (6 bases). The CDR3 is 14 residues long. Between the trimmed V and J ends, which lost 7 bases and 2 bases, there was a span of 14 bases. Germline assignment: CDR1 MDHEN and CDR2 SYDVKM. This chain's CDR3 is CASTPAGRQETQYF. The CDR3 DNA reads TGTGCCAGCACCCCCGCGGGACGGCAAGAGACCCAGTACTTC.

Many counts were recorded for this clonotype. The chain uses TRBV6-2 or TRBV6-3 and TRBJ1-1; tentatively, D is TRBD1 (6 bases). Trimming took 0 bases from V and 0 from J, leaving 11 bases between them. The CDR3 consists of 16 residues. Looked up from germline, CDR1 is MNHEY and CDR2 is SVGEGT. CDR3 DNA: TGTGCCAGCAGTTACTCAGTGGGACAACTGAACACTGAAGCTTTCTTT. Its translation is CASSYSVGQLNTEAFF.

This clonotype showed up many times. V gene TRBV2 combines with J gene TRBJ1-1, with TRBD1 matching over 8 bases. The CDR3 is made up of 15 amino acids. J lost 1 base, V lost 4 bases, and 5 bases had no gene match. Germline V gene sequence: CDR1 SNHLY, CDR2 FYNNEI. As DNA, the CDR3 is TGTGCCAGCAGTGGGGTCGACAGGGGGAACACTGAAGCTTTCTTT. Encoded protein: CASSGVDRGNTEAFF.

This clonotype has at least ten counts. The chain employs TRBV19 and TRBJ1-4; a weak D match, TRBD1 (5 bases). Per germline, CDR1 LNHDA and CDR2 SQIVND (reference sequence). The CDR3 loop spans 13 amino acids. The ends were cut back, 9 bases at V and 6 bases at J, with 14 bases in the middle. The CDR3 DNA follows: TGTGCCAGCCAAACCGGGACGGATGAAAAACTGTTTTTT. Translation gives CASQTGTDEKLFF.

In its sample, this clonotype was seen a few times. The V and J genes are TRBV30 and TRBJ2-7; D call uncertain. Trimming took 1 base from V and 2 from J, leaving 9 bases between them. The CDR3 spans 13 residues. Germline V gene data show CDR1 as GTSNPN and CDR2 as SVGIG (reference sequence). CDR3 coding DNA: TGTGCCTGGAGTGCTGCCCATCCCTACGAGCAGTACTTC. Translating gives CAWSAAHPYEQYF.

This clonotype was seen ten or more times. V usage is TRBV12-3 or TRBV12-4 and J usage is TRBJ1-5; no definite D call. V lost 7 bases to trimming and J lost 0 bases, with 16 bases between them. CDR3 size: 16 residues. In nucleotides, the CDR3 is TGTGCCAGCATCCCGGCCCCGGGGTATAGCAATCAGCCCCAGCATTTT. Translating it yields CASIPAPGYSNQPQHF.

This clonotype was detected ten times or more. The chain couples TRBV5-1 to TRBJ1-2, with a tentative D call TRBD1 (6 bases). Germline loops: CDR1 SGHRS, CDR2 YFSETQ. The CDR3 sequence is 14 residues long. Trimming removed 4 bases from V and 2 bases from J, with 12 bases in between. The CDR3 nucleotides are TGCGCCAGCAGCATCGACAGGAGGAACTATGGCTACACCTTC. Translation: CASSIDRRNYGYTF. The whole variable domain, filled in from reference TRBV5-1 and TRBJ1-2, reads KAGVTQTPRYLIKTRGQQVTLSCSPISGHRSVSWYQQTPGQGLQFLFEYFSETQRNKGNFPGRFSGRQFSNSRSEMNVSTLELGDSALYLCASSIDRRNYGYTFGSGTRLTVV.

Many counts were recorded for this clonotype. V is TRBV6-1 and J is TRBJ2-7; D is ambiguous. The CDR3 runs 12 residues. V lost 7 bases and J 3 bases, leaving 10 bases between the germline ends. The germline V gene has CDR1 MNHNS and CDR2 SASEGT. The CDR3 coding sequence is TGTGCCAGCATGCACAGCTTCTACGAGCAGTACTTC. The encoded protein is CASMHSFYEQYF.

This clonotype appeared many times. This chain connects TRBV6-2 or TRBV6-3 to TRBJ2-3; D tentatively reads TRBD1 or TRBD2 (5 bases each). Germline V gene sequence: CDR1 MNHEY, CDR2 SVGEGT. The V gene lost 0 bases and the J gene lost 0 bases, with 10 bases spanning the gap. CDR3 size: 16 residues. The CDR3 DNA reads as TGTGCCAGCAGTTACTCTCCCCGGGACAGCACAGATACGCAGTATTTT. Translation gives CASSYSPRDSTDTQYF.

Note on this clonotype: The junction differs from germline at one of its ends, possibly a read error. The chain is built from TRBV12-3 or TRBV12-4 and TRBJ2-1; maybe TRBD2 (5 bases). CDR3 length: 13 residues. The DNA of the CDR3 is TGTGTCAGCAGTTTCCTTTCCCGGGATGAGCAGTTCTTT. This gives the protein CVSSFLSRDEQFF.

The table lists this clonotype with many counts. V and J are TRBV20-1 and TRBJ2-7; 9 bases map to TRBD2. The CDR3 spans 14 residues. The germline CDR1 and CDR2 sequences are DFQATT and SNEGSKA (reference sequence). V lost 3 bases, J lost 2 bases, and 5 bases stayed unmatched. CDR3 region: CSASDSGRPYEQYF. In nucleotides, the CDR3 is TGCAGTGCTAGCGATAGCGGGAGACCCTACGAGCAGTACTTC.

This clonotype is labeled as medium-sized (0.01 to 0.1%). The rearrangement uses TRBV6-2 or TRBV6-3 and TRBJ1-1; D possibly corresponds to TRBD1 (5 bases). Trimming took 2 bases from V and 4 from J, leaving 11 bases between them. In germline, CDR1 is MNHEY, CDR2 SVGEGT. The CDR3 sequence is 14 residues long. Here the CDR3 reads CASSYGRRGTEAFF. The CDR3 DNA sequence: TGTGCCAGCAGTTACGGAAGGAGGGGCACTGAAGCTTTCTTT.

Only a few counts were recorded for this clonotype. This chain links TRBV5-1 with TRBJ2-7, with 7 bases that match TRBD2. Per the germline V gene, CDR1 is SGHRS and CDR2 is YFSETQ. The junction had 9 bases not matched to a gene; V was cut back by 7 bases and J by 2 bases. This CDR3 comprises 14 residues. The CDR3 spells CASGQASGTYEQYF. The CDR3 DNA follows: TGCGCCAGCGGTCAGGCTAGCGGAACCTACGAGCAGTACTTC.

In its sample, this clonotype was seen many times. V is TRBV6-2 or TRBV6-3 and J is TRBJ2-2; D is perhaps TRBD1 or TRBD2 (5 bases each). V lost 0 bases and J 1 base, leaving 12 bases between the germline ends. The CDR3 runs to 17 residues. Germline V gives CDR1 MNHEY, CDR2 SVGEGT. The CDR3 region has the DNA TGTGCCAGCAGTTACTCGAGAGCGGACATGAACACCGGGGAGCTGTTTTTT. Amino acid sequence: CASSYSRADMNTGELFF.